This is a list of T cell receptor beta chains from one sample in a study of CD8+CD57+ T cells in acquired aplastic anemia. TCRdb re-called the reads through MiXCR, storing one row per CDR3 protein. The sample gives roughly 180,000 distinct CDR3 sequences, 55% to 70% of which show up once; 35% to 55% is in the top ten. The sequenced sample was sorted CD4+, CD8+, or CD8+CD57+ T cells (not recorded which) from PBMCs. The receptors shown here come from a human donor with severe aplastic anemia or a healthy control (not recorded which). The CDR3 runs from the conserved cysteine through the conserved F or W. A D gene is named only where the DNA matches it firmly. Clone size is shown for a subset of rows, as once, few, many or a class of expanded clone.

d_call,j_call,clone_size,cdr3_length,v_call,cdr3_aa,cdr3_nt
.,TRBJ2-3,.,12,TRBV20-1,CSAISASGTQYF,TGCAGTGCTATTAGCGCCTCCGGTACGCAGTATTTT
.,TRBJ1-2,.,14,TRBV29-1,CSVPPLNPNYGYTF,TGCAGCGTCCCACCCTTAAACCCTAACTATGGCTACACCTTC
.,TRBJ1-2,.,15,TRBV2,CASSEYEATLYGYTF,TGTGCCAGCAGTGAATATGAGGCTACCCTGTATGGCTACACCTTC
TRBD2,TRBJ2-1,many,14,TRBV7-9,CASSLALAGNEQFF,TGTGCCAGCAGCCTAGCATTAGCGGGGAATGAGCAGTTCTTC
TRBD1,TRBJ2-5,.,16,TRBV7-2,CASSFLTGRVRETQYF,TGTGCCAGCAGTTTCCTGACAGGGAGAGTTAGAGAGACCCAGTACTTC
TRBD2,TRBJ2-1,few,16,TRBV24-1,CATSDRLAPSYNEQFF,TGTGCCACCAGTGATCGACTAGCGCCCTCCTACAATGAGCAGTTCTTC
.,TRBJ1-5,many,15,TRBV11-2,CASSLESGADQPQHF,TGTGCCAGCAGCTTAGAATCAGGGGCGGATCAGCCCCAGCATTTT
.,TRBJ1-6,many,18,TRBV6-6,CASSNTGRVSSYNSPLHF,TGTGCCAGCAGCAACACGGGTAGGGTTAGCTCCTATAATTCACCCCTCCACTTT
.,TRBJ2-1,.,15,TRBV7-3,CASSKGLVTYNEQFF,TGTGCCAGCAGCAAAGGGCTAGTAACGTACAATGAGCAGTTCTTC
.,TRBJ2-3,.,15,TRBV7-3,CASSLMSTRTDTQYF,TGTGCCAGCAGCTTAATGTCGACACGCACAGATACGCAGTATTTT
.,TRBJ2-7,.,16,TRBV7-3,CASSLRRGDKPYEQYF,TGTGCCAGCAGCTTAAGGCGCGGGGACAAACCCTACGAGCAGTACTTC
.,TRBJ2-5,.,14,TRBV2,CASSDFPRDETQYF,TGTGCCAGCAGTGACTTCCCAAGGGATGAGACCCAGTACTTC
.,TRBJ2-3,.,13,TRBV15,CATSRDPADTQYF,TGTGCCACCAGCAGAGATCCTGCGGATACGCAGTATTTT
TRBD2,TRBJ2-1,.,16,TRBV29-1,CSVEDLGLADYNEQFF,TGCAGCGTTGAAGATCTGGGACTAGCGGATTACAATGAGCAGTTCTTC
.,TRBJ1-5,many,15,TRBV7-9,CASSLHGGVEQPQHF,TGTGCCAGCAGCTTACACGGGGGAGTGGAGCAGCCCCAGCATTTT
.,TRBJ2-3,once,13,TRBV19,CASSISGTDTQYF,TGTGCCAGTAGTATCTCGGGGACAGATACGCAGTATTTT
.,TRBJ2-7,.,15,TRBV10-3,CAISVMIGESYEQYF,TGTGCCATCAGTGTTATGATAGGTGAATCCTACGAGCAGTACTTC
TRBD1,TRBJ2-7,few,14,TRBV7-4,CASSWGRGQSEQYF,TGTGCCAGCAGCTGGGGTAGGGGGCAAAGCGAGCAGTACTTC
TRBD2,TRBJ2-3,.,15,TRBV9,CASSSGLAGWDTQYF,TGTGCCAGCAGCTCGGGACTAGCGGGATGGGATACGCAGTATTTT
TRBD1,TRBJ2-3,once,11,TRBV20-1,CSAKTGEAQYF,TGCAGTGCCAAGACAGGGGAGGCGCAGTATTTT
.,TRBJ2-7,.,14,TRBV10-3,CAISGSGGSYEQYF,TGTGCCATCAGTGGGAGCGGAGGTTCCTACGAGCAGTACTTC
TRBD1,TRBJ2-7,.,13,TRBV12-3/TRBV12-4,CASSRRTGHEQYF,TGTGCCAGCAGCCGTCGGACAGGGCACGAGCAGTACTTC
.,TRBJ1-1,once,14,TRBV2,CASSAQGTGTEAFF,TGTGCCAGCAGTGCCCAGGGAACGGGCACTGAAGCTTTCTTT
TRBD2,TRBJ2-5,.,16,TRBV7-2,CASSLATSGRGETQYF,TGTGCCAGCAGCTTAGCAACTAGCGGGCGAGGGGAGACCCAGTACTTC
TRBD1,TRBJ2-7,.,14,TRBV10-3,CAISFGQGPYEQYF,TGTGCCATCAGTTTCGGACAGGGGCCTTACGAGCAGTACTTC
.,TRBJ2-5,.,13,TRBV5-4,CASSPGEEETQYF,TGTGCCAGCAGCCCCGGGGAAGAAGAGACCCAGTACTTC
.,TRBJ2-2,.,14,TRBV19,CASSQRANTGELFF,TGTGCCAGTAGCCAGCGCGCGAACACCGGGGAGCTGTTTTTT
.,TRBJ2-4,.,15,TRBV12-5,CASGLSPGAKNTQYF,TGTGCTAGTGGTTTGTCCCCCGGGGCCAAAAACACTCAGTACTTC
.,TRBJ2-5,.,16,TRBV14,CASSQESGAVQETQYF,TGTGCCAGCAGCCAAGAATCCGGGGCCGTACAAGAGACCCAGTACTTC
.,TRBJ2-5,once,15,TRBV15,CATSRLGRYQETRYF,TGTGCCACCAGCAGACTGGGGCGCTACCAAGAGACCCGGTACTTC
.,TRBJ2-5,.,15,TRBV19,CASSGTGTTQETQYF,TGTGCCAGTAGTGGAACCGGGACCACACAAGAGACCCAGTACTTC
.,TRBJ1-2,many,14,TRBV6-5,CASSGGSYSHGYTF,TGTGCCAGCAGTGGGGGGAGTTATAGTCATGGCTACACCTTC
TRBD1,TRBJ2-7,many,13,TRBV5-6,CASSGTGTYEQYF,TGTGCCAGCAGCGGGACAGGAACCTACGAGCAGTACTTC
.,TRBJ2-7,few,16,TRBV11-2,CASSLAYRGGSYEQYF,TGTGCCAGCAGCTTAGCTTACAGGGGAGGGTCCTACGAGCAGTACTTC
.,TRBJ2-5,.,14,TRBV2,CARSYLPPQETQYF,TGTGCCCGCAGTTACCTACCCCCCCAAGAGACTCAGTACTTC
.,TRBJ2-2,many,13,TRBV11-2,CASSSGHTGELFF,TGTGCCAGCAGCTCAGGACACACCGGGGAGCTGTTTTTT
.,TRBJ1-6,many,15,TRBV7-9,CASSRQDSYNSPLHF,TGTGCCAGCAGCCGACAGGACTCCTATAATTCACCCCTCCACTTT
.,TRBJ1-1,.,14,TRBV7-3,CASSVEALNTEAFF,TGTGCCAGCAGTGTTGAAGCATTGAACACTGAAGCTTTCTTT
.,TRBJ2-2,.,16,TRBV7-2,CASSLVTGPNTGELFF,TGTGCCAGCAGCTTAGTCACGGGCCCGAACACCGGGGAGCTGTTTTTT
TRBD1,TRBJ2-2,once,14,TRBV19,CASSMTGIAGELFF,TGTGCCAGTAGTATGACAGGGATTGCCGGGGAGCTGTTTTTT
.,TRBJ1-2,many,14,TRBV9,CASSFSGALYGYTF,TGTGCCAGCAGCTTCTCCGGGGCCCTCTATGGCTACACCTTC
TRBD1,TRBJ1-6,many,16,TRBV9,CASSVGTGTVNSPLHF,TGTGCCAGCAGCGTGGGGACCGGGACAGTCAATTCACCCCTCCACTTT
TRBD2,TRBJ2-5,.,15,TRBV7-9,CASSFSSGGRETQYF,TGTGCCAGCAGCTTTTCGAGCGGGGGGAGAGAGACCCAGTACTTC
.,TRBJ1-2,.,16,TRBV15,CATSRVGLEVVYGYTF,TGTGCCACCAGCAGAGTAGGCCTCGAGGTCGTTTATGGCTACACCTTC
.,TRBJ1-5,.,13,TRBV20-1,CSARPLVAQPQHF,TGCAGTGCTAGACCCTTAGTGGCTCAGCCCCAGCATTTT
TRBD1,TRBJ2-2,.,14,TRBV10-1,CATAGQGKGGELFF,TGTGCCACTGCGGGACAGGGGAAGGGCGGGGAGCTGTTTTTT
.,TRBJ1-2,once,12,TRBV10-3,CAISPAAYGYTF,TGTGCCATCAGCCCGGCCGCCTATGGCTACACCTTC
TRBD1,TRBJ1-1,.,16,TRBV15,CATSRTGQGRSAEAFF,TGTGCCACCAGCCGAACGGGACAGGGACGGAGCGCTGAAGCTTTCTTT
.,TRBJ2-1,.,15,TRBV7-2,CASSSGISSYNEQFF,TGTGCCAGCAGCTCCGGGATTAGCTCCTACAATGAGCAGTTCTTC
.,TRBJ1-5,.,17,TRBV12-3/TRBV12-4,CASSPTLGSVGNQPQHF,TGTGCCAGCAGTCCGACCCTCGGGTCAGTTGGCAATCAGCCCCAGCATTTT
.,TRBJ1-1,.,13,TRBV11-3,CASSLARATEAFF,TGTGCCAGCAGCTTAGCGAGAGCCACTGAAGCTTTCTTT
.,TRBJ2-7,.,14,TRBV20-1,CSAREAVRMYEQYF,TGCAGTGCTAGAGAAGCGGTACGGATGTACGAGCAGTACTTC
.,TRBJ2-1,many,12,TRBV7-9,CASSLGYNEQFF,TGTGCCAGCAGCTTAGGGTACAATGAGCAGTTCTTC
TRBD2,TRBJ2-5,.,18,TRBV9,CASSRGGLAGPGEETQYF,TGTGCCAGCAGCAGAGGGGGGCTAGCGGGACCCGGGGAGGAGACCCAGTACTTC
TRBD1,TRBJ1-2,.,13,TRBV29-1,CSVETGAAYGYTF,TGCAGCGTTGAAACAGGGGCTGCCTATGGCTACACCTTC
.,TRBJ1-1,.,14,TRBV2,CASSAQGTHTEAFF,TGTGCCAGCAGTGCGCAGGGGACTCACACTGAAGCTTTCTTT
.,TRBJ2-2,.,14,TRBV28,CASQDGSNTGELFF,TGTGCCAGCCAGGACGGATCGAACACCGGGGAGCTGTTTTTT
TRBD2,TRBJ2-5,few,16,TRBV12-3/TRBV12-4,CASGEGLAGRGETQYF,TGTGCCAGCGGAGAGGGACTAGCGGGGCGGGGGGAGACCCAGTACTTC
.,TRBJ2-7,.,15,TRBV12-3/TRBV12-4,CASSATAEPKVEQYF,TGTGCCAGCAGTGCCACCGCCGAACCCAAGGTGGAGCAGTACTTC
TRBD2,TRBJ2-5,many,18,TRBV5-6,CASSTSGLAGGHQETQYF,TGTGCCAGCAGCACATCGGGACTAGCGGGGGGGCATCAAGAGACCCAGTACTTC